A single sample gave rise to the 6 T cell receptor beta chains below, sequenced in a study of early T cells in non-severe SARS-CoV-2 infection. TCRdb reanalysed the 5' RACE reads using MiXCR and keeps one entry per CDR3 protein. Found here are roughly 53,000 distinct CDR3 sequences, 7.5% to 9% of them singletons; the top ten hold about 3.8%. The sequenced sample was whole blood, obtained at baseline. All receptors come from an adult who was a healthcare worker with PCR-confirmed SARS-CoV-2 infection or an uninfected control (not recorded which).

This clonotype was found many times. The chain joins TRBV6-5 to TRBJ2-1; D perhaps matches TRBD2 (6 bases). Germline V gene sequence: CDR1 MNHEY, CDR2 SVGAGI. The CDR3 runs 16 residues. Trimming took off 2 bases at V and 4 bases at J, with 15 bases between the two ends. The CDR3 sequence is CASSYDPPRGYNEQFF. Written as DNA, the CDR3 is TGTGCCAGCAGTTACGACCCACCCCGGGGGTACAATGAGCAGTTCTTC.

This clonotype showed up many times. The chain uses TRBV14 and TRBJ2-7; D unclear. With 3 bases removed from V and 6 bases from J, the gap between germline ends came to 12 bases. The CDR3 contains 13 residues. Germline-derived CDR1 and CDR2 are SGHDN and FVKESK. Here the CDR3 reads CASSQSSWGEQYF. In DNA, the CDR3 is TGTGCCAGCAGCCAGTCTTCCTGGGGCGAGCAGTACTTC.

This chain connects TRBV7-6 to TRBJ2-3; D uncertain. Germline CDR1 is SGHVS and CDR2 is FNYEAQ. The length of the CDR3 is 15 residues. Trimming stripped 8 bases from V and 0 bases from J, with 15 bases between. Here the CDR3 DNA reads TGTGCCAGCGTCTCCGATCTGGGGAGCACAGATACGCAGTATTTT. Translated, it gives CASVSDLGSTDTQYF.

This clonotype was observed a handful of times. The chain is built from TRBV29-1 and TRBJ1-2; maybe TRBD1 (6 bases). Per the germline V gene, CDR1 is SQVTM and CDR2 is ANQGSEA. The length of the CDR3 is 14 residues. V lost 6 bases to trimming and J lost 5 bases, with 19 bases between them. The CDR3 nucleotides read TGCAGCGTGGAGGCAGGCAGGGGAACATATGGCTACACCTTC. This codes for CSVEAGRGTYGYTF.

This clonotype was observed at least ten times. The V gene is TRBV12-3 or TRBV12-4, the J gene TRBJ1-2; D ambiguous. Trimming pared 10 bases from V and 3 bases from J, leaving 18 bases between. The CDR3 contains 14 residues. The DNA for the CDR3 is TGTGCCACCAACCTCCAACCGGGCGACTATGGCTACACCTTC. Translated, it gives CATNLQPGDYGYTF.

The table lists this clonotype with a few counts. This chain connects TRBV10-2 to TRBJ2-3, with TRBD1 identical over 9 bases. This CDR3 spans 14 amino acids. V was pared by 3 bases and J by 6 bases, with 4 bases of the junction left unmatched. Germline CDR1 is WSHSY and CDR2 is SAAADI. The CDR3 sequence: CASSDTGGSDTQYF. The CDR3 nucleotides read TGCGCCAGCAGTGATACAGGGGGCAGTGATACGCAGTATTTT.